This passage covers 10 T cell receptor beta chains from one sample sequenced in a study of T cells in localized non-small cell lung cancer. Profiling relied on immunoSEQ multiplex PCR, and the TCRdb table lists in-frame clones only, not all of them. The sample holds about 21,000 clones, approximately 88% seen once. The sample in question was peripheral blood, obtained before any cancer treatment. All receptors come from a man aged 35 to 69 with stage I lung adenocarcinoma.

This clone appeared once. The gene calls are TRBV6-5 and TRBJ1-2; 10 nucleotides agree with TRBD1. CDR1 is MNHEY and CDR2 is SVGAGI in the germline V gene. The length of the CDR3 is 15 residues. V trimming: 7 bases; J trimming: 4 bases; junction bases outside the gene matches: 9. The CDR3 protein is CASTKGQGMVYGYTF. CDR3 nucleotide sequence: TGTGCCAGCACCAAGGGACAGGGGATGGTCTATGGCTACACCTTC.

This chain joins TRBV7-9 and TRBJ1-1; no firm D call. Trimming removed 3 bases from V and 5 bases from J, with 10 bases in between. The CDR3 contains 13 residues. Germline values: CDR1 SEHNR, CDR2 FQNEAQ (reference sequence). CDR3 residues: CASSFMDGTEAFF. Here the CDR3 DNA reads TGTGCCAGCAGCTTTATGGATGGGACTGAAGCTTTCTTT.

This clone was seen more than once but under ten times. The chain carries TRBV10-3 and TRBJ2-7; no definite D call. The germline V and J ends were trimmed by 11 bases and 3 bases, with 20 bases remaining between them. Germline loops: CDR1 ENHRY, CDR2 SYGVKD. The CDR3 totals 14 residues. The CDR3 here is CAARGSDGNYEQYF. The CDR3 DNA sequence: TGTGCCGCAAGAGGATCGGATGGAAACTACGAGCAGTACTTC.

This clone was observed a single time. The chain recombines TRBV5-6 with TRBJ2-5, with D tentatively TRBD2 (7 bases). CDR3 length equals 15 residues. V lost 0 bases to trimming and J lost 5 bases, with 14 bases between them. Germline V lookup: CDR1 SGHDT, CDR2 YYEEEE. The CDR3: CASSLDRGATETQYF. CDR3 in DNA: TGTGCCAGCAGCTTGGATCGGGGGGCTACGGAGACCCAGTACTTC.

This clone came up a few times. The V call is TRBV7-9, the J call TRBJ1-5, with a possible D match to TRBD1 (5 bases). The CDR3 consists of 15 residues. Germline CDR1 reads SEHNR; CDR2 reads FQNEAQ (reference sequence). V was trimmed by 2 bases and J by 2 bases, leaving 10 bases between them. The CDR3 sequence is CASSLTEGGNQPQHF. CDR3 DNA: TGTGCCAGCAGCTTAACCGAAGGGGGCAATCAGCCCCAGCATTTT. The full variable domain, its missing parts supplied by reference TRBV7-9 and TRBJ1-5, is DTGVSQNPRHKITKRGQNVTFRCDPISEHNRLYWYRQTLGQGPEFLTYFQNEAQLEKSRLLSDRFSAERPKGSFSTLEIQRTEQGDSAMYLCASSLTEGGNQPQHFGDGTRLSIL.

The CDR3 spells CASSTGQVGLQETQYF. CDR3 sequence (DNA): TGCGCCAGCAGCACCGGACAGGTGGGTCTTCAAGAGACCCAGTACTTC. This chain links TRBV5-1 with TRBJ2-5; 7 bases map to TRBD1. The V gene's germline CDR1 is SGHRS and CDR2 YFSETQ. The CDR3 is made up of 16 amino acids. V lost 4 bases and J lost 2; bases outside the gene matches: 11.

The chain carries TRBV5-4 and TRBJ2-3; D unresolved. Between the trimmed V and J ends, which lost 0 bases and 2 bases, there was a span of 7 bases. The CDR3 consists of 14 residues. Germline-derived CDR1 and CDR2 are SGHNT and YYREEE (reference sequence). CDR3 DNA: TGTGCCAGCAGCTTGGATCCCCACACAGATACGCAGTATTTT. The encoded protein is CASSLDPHTDTQYF.

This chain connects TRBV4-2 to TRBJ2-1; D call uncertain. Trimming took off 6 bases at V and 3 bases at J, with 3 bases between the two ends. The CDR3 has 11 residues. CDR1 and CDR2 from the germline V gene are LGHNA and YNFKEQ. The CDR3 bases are TGTGCCAGCAGTTTCTACAATGAGCAGTTCTTC. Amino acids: CASSFYNEQFF.

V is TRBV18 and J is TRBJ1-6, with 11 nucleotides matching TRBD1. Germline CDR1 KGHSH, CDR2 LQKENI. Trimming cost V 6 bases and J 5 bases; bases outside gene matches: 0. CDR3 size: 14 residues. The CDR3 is CASSGQGDNSPLHF. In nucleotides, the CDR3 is TGTGCCAGCTCGGGACAGGGGGATAATTCACCCCTCCACTTT. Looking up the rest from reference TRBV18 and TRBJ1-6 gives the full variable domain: NAGVMQNPRHLVRRRGQEARLRCSPMKGHSHVYWYRQLPEEGLKFMVYLQKENIIDESGMPKERFSAEFPKEGPSILRIQQVVRGDSAAYFCASSGQGDNSPLHFGNGTRLTVT.

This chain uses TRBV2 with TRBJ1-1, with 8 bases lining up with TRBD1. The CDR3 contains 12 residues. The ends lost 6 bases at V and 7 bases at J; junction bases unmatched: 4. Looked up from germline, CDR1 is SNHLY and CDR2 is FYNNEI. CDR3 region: CASRGTGGEAFF. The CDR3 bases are TGTGCCAGCAGGGGAACAGGGGGTGAAGCTTTCTTT.